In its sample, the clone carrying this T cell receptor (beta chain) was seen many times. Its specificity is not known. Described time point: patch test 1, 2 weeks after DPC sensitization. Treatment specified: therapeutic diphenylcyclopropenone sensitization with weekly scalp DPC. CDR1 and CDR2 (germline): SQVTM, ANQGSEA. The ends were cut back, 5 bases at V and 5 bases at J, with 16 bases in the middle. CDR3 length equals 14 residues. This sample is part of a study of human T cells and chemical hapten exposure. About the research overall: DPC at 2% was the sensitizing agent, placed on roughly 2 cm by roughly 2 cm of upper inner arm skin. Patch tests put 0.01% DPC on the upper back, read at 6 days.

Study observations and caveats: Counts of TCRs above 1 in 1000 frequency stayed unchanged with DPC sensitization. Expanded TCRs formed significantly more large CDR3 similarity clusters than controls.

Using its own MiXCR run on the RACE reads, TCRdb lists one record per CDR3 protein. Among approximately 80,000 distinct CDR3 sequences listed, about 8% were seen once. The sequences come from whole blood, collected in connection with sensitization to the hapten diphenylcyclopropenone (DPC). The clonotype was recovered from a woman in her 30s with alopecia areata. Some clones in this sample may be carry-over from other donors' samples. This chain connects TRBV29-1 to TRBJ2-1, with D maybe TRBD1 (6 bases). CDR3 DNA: TGCAGCGTTTGCCCACAGGGAATGAACAATGAGCAGTTCTTC. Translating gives CSVCPQGMNNEQFF.